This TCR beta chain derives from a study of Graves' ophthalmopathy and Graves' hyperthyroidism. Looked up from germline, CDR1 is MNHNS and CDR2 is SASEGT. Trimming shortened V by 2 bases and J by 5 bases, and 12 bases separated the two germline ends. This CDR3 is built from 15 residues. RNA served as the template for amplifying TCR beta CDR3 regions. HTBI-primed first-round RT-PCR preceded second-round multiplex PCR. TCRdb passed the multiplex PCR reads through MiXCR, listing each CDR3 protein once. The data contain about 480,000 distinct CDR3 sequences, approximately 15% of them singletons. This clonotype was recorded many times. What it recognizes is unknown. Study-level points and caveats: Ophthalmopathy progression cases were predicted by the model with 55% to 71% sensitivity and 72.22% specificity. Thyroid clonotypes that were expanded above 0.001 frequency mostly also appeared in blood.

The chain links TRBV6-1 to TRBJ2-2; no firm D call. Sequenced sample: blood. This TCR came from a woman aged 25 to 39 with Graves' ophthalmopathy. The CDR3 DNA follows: TGTGCCAGCAGTGAAATCGCCATTGGGACCGGGGAGCTGTTTTTT. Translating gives CASSEIAIGTGELFF.